The next 6 T cell receptor beta chains were all read from a single sample in a study of T cell responses to AZD1222 COVID-19 vaccine. Some clones are missing from TCRdb's copy, which holds only in-frame ones; the method was immunoSEQ multiplex PCR. In the table there are 70,000 to 75,000 clones, 80% of which are singletons. Source: peripheral blood, taken 28 days after the second AZD1222 dose. These receptors were obtained from an adult who received the AZD1222 COVID-19 vaccine.

V usage is TRBV25-1 and J usage is TRBJ2-1; TRBD2 agrees at 11 bases. This CDR3 is 14 amino acids long. J lost 5 bases, V lost 5 bases, and 2 bases had no gene match. Germline values: CDR1 MGHDK, CDR2 SYGVNS. CDR3 nucleotides: TGTGCCAGCAGTATGGGACTAGCGGACAATGAGCAGTTCTTC. Its translation is CASSMGLADNEQFF.

This chain links TRBV19 with TRBJ1-6, with TRBD1 matching 7 bases. This CDR3 spans 15 amino acids. Germline V gene sequence: CDR1 LNHDA, CDR2 SQIVND (reference sequence). The J segment lost 7 bases and the V segment lost 4 bases, leaving 7 bases of the junction unmatched. The CDR3 region has the DNA TGTGCCAGTAGTACGGGACAGCTGCCGAATTCACCCCTCCACTTT. Its protein product is CASSTGQLPNSPLHF.

The rearrangement joins TRBV19 to TRBJ1-2, with no clear D. This CDR3 has 11 residues. CDR1 is LNHDA, CDR2 SQIVND, per germline (reference sequence). The ends were cut back, 5 bases at V and 5 bases at J, with 6 bases in the middle. This CDR3 is CASSVGYGYTF. For the CDR3, the DNA is TGTGCCAGTAGTGTAGGGTATGGCTACACCTTC.

The chain links TRBV5-1 to TRBJ2-7; TRBD1 matches at 7 bases. Trimming at V came to 1 base and at J to 2 bases, leaving 6 bases not matched to a gene. Germline CDR1 is SGHRS and CDR2 is YFSETQ. This CDR3 spans 15 amino acids. The CDR3 loop is CASSLYGTDTYEQYF. As DNA, the CDR3 is TGCGCCAGCAGCTTGTACGGGACAGACACCTACGAGCAGTACTTC.

The gene calls are TRBV19 and TRBJ2-3; TRBD2 agrees at 13 bases. The CDR3 spans 17 residues. After removal of 1 base from V and 6 bases from J, the junction contained 7 bases not matched to a gene. Germline V CDR1 and CDR2: LNHDA, SQIVND (reference sequence). CDR3: CASSIGTSGGRRDTQYF. The CDR3 DNA follows: TGTGCCAGTAGTATAGGGACTAGCGGGGGTCGGCGTGATACGCAGTATTTT. Full variable domain (missing parts from reference TRBV19 and TRBJ2-3): DGGITQSPKYLFRKEGQNVTLSCEQNLNHDAMYWYRQDPGQGLRLIYYSQIVNDFQKGDIAEGYSVSREKKESFPLTVTSAQKNPTAFYLCASSIGTSGGRRDTQYFGPGTRLTVL.

The chain has TRBV5-8 and TRBJ1-4; 9 bases map to TRBD1. Germline CDR1 is SGHTS and CDR2 is YDEGEE. The CDR3 totals 13 residues. After removal of 5 bases from V and 4 bases from J, the junction contained 0 bases not matched to a gene. In nucleotides, the CDR3 is TGTGCCAGCAGGGGACAGGGTAATGAAAAACTGTTTTTT. Its translation is CASRGQGNEKLFF.